Listed below are T cell receptor beta chains from one sample, sequenced in a study of beta chain features in type 1 diabetes. The protocol was immunoSEQ multiplex PCR, while the TCRdb copy is restricted to in-frame clones and leaves out a portion. The sample includes 400,000 to 450,000 clones, around 13% seen only once; the top ten take roughly 0.033%. Input material: naive CD4+ T cells from blood. These receptors originate from a young man in good health. The CDR3 runs from the conserved cysteine through the conserved F or W. A D gene is named only where the DNA matches it firmly. Not all rows give a size; the values are once, few, many and, for expanded clones, a class.

>TRBV2|few|TRBJ2-3|TRBD1|13
CASSGGQINTQYF
TGTGCCAGCAGTGGGGGACAGATTAATACGCAGTATTTT
>TRBV4-3|-|TRBJ1-1|TRBD1|14
CASSQDSGQGEAFF
TGCGCCAGCAGCCAAGATTCGGGACAGGGTGAAGCTTTCTTT
>TRBV7-3|-|TRBJ2-3|-|13
CASSLQGTDTQYF
TGTGCCAGCAGCTTGCAGGGAACAGATACGCAGTATTTT
>TRBV30|few|TRBJ1-2|-|13
CAWSAGSNYGYTF
TGTGCCTGGAGTGCAGGGTCTAACTATGGCTACACCTTC
>TRBV7-8|-|TRBJ2-1|-|15
CASSLDAGAINEQFF
TGTGCCAGCAGCTTAGATGCGGGGGCTATTAATGAGCAGTTCTTC
>TRBV7-2|-|TRBJ2-5|TRBD2|13
CASGGDRLQTQYF
TGTGCCAGCGGGGGGGATCGGTTGCAGACCCAGTACTTC
>TRBV7-9|once|TRBJ1-2|-|14
CASSLERTVYGYTF
TGTGCCAGCAGCTTGGAGCGGACAGTCTATGGCTACACCTTC
>TRBV19|-|TRBJ2-7|-|15
CASSRQWTGTYEQYF
TGTGCCAGTAGTCGACAATGGACGGGAACCTACGAGCAGTACTTC
>TRBV7-9|-|TRBJ2-1|-|16
CASSSLKGGSYNEQFF
TGTGCCAGCAGCTCCCTAAAGGGGGGCTCCTACAATGAGCAGTTCTTC
>TRBV11-3|-|TRBJ2-5|-|12
CASSLGGKTQYF
TGTGCCAGCAGTTTAGGGGGGAAGACCCAGTACTTC
>TRBV15|-|TRBJ1-1|-|13
CATSPRTSNGAFF
TGTGCCACCAGCCCACGGACCTCAAATGGAGCTTTCTTT
>TRBV4-3|-|TRBJ2-1|-|16
CASSQVRGTYGEAQFF
TGCGCCAGCAGCCAAGTCCGGGGGACTTACGGGGAAGCGCAGTTCTTC
>TRBV7-6|-|TRBJ2-5|TRBD2|17
CASIRKESGGLQETQYF
TGTGCCAGCATCCGGAAGGAAAGCGGGGGGCTCCAAGAGACCCAGTACTTC
>TRBV7-8|-|TRBJ1-2|-|16
CASSLLPGTANYGYTF
TGTGCCAGCAGCTTATTGCCCGGCACCGCTAACTATGGCTACACCTTC
>TRBV19|-|TRBJ2-1|-|16
CASRGLGLAKNNEQFF
TGTGCCAGCAGAGGGCTCGGCCTAGCCAAAAACAATGAGCAGTTCTTC
>TRBV7-2|-|TRBJ2-7|-|17
CASSLEGTGSAPYEQYF
TGTGCCAGCAGCTTAGAGGGCACGGGATCAGCACCCTACGAGCAGTACTTC
>TRBV7-2|-|TRBJ2-5|-|14
CASSLARGGGTQYF
TGTGCCAGCAGCTTAGCGCGTGGCGGTGGGACCCAGTACTTC
>TRBV7-9|-|TRBJ2-7|TRBD2|14
CASSVPGGGYEQYF
TGTGCCAGCAGCGTCCCGGGGGGTGGCTACGAGCAGTACTTC
>TRBV5-4|-|TRBJ2-3|TRBD2|17
CASSLGLAGKNTDTQYF
TGTGCCAGCAGCTTGGGACTAGCGGGGAAAAACACAGATACGCAGTATTTT
>TRBV5-8|-|TRBJ2-5|-|13
CASSLDRQETQYF
TGTGCCAGCAGCTTGGACAGGCAAGAGACCCAGTACTTC
>TRBV29-1|few|TRBJ2-2|-|12
CSVPGVTGELFF
TGCAGCGTCCCAGGGGTAACCGGGGAGCTGTTTTTT
>TRBV7-9|few|TRBJ2-7|-|15
CASSLAGRGTVEQYF
TGTGCCAGCAGCTTAGCGGGGAGGGGGACGGTCGAGCAGTACTTC
>TRBV10-3|few|TRBJ1-4|TRBD1|14
CAISQQGGTEKLFF
TGTGCCATCAGTCAACAGGGGGGAACTGAAAAACTGTTTTTT
>TRBV27|-|TRBJ2-2|-|11
CASSLSGELFF
TGTGCCAGCAGTTTATCCGGGGAGCTGTTTTTT
>TRBV27|-|TRBJ2-7|-|14
CASSRTALGYEQYF
TGTGCCAGCAGTAGGACTGCACTCGGCTACGAGCAGTACTTC
>TRBV5-4|-|TRBJ2-5|TRBD1|15
CASSFRDRPQETQYF
TGTGCCAGCAGCTTCCGGGACAGACCCCAAGAGACCCAGTACTTC
>TRBV9|-|TRBJ1-1|-|15
CASSVVAGSNTEAFF
TGTGCCAGCAGCGTAGTGGCAGGGTCGAACACTGAAGCTTTCTTT
>TRBV7-2|few|TRBJ1-6|TRBD1|13
CASGRDRDSPLHF
TGTGCCAGCGGCCGGGACAGAGATTCACCCCTCCACTTT
>TRBV7-3|few|TRBJ2-5|TRBD2|17
CASSPTGSGLYQETQYF
TGTGCCAGCAGCCCAACAGGTAGCGGGCTCTACCAAGAGACCCAGTACTTC
>TRBV29-1|few|TRBJ2-1|TRBD2|17
CSAVPGLAGEGSNEQFF
TGCAGCGCCGTCCCGGGACTAGCGGGAGAGGGGTCCAATGAGCAGTTCTTC
>TRBV5-1|few|TRBJ1-2|TRBD1|13
CASSMGQSYGYTF
TGCGCCAGCAGCATGGGACAGTCCTATGGCTACACCTTC
>TRBV30|few|TRBJ2-5|TRBD2|15
CAWSRASGGVETQYF
TGTGCCTGGAGTAGGGCTAGCGGGGGGGTTGAGACCCAGTACTTC